This entry lists 23 T cell receptor beta chains sequenced from one sample in a study of cytomegalovirus exposure and HLA in healthy donors. 60 Vbeta and 13 Jbeta primers were used in PCR. Produced via immunoSEQ multiplex PCR; TCRdb's table is partial and in-frame only. The table lists about 160,000 clones, 80% of them singletons. Sequencing input: PBMCs. Receptor source: a man in his late teens or twenties in good health and CMV-seropositive.

Remarks on this clone: The sample holds other DNA sequences that translate to the same CDR3. V and J are TRBV11-2 and TRBJ2-7; D unresolved. Trimming took 1 base from V and 0 from J, leaving 4 bases between them. Germline CDR1 is SGHAT and CDR2 is FQNNGV. The CDR3 runs to 13 residues. The CDR3 sequence is CASSLGGSYEQYF. The CDR3 DNA reads as TGTGCCAGCAGCTTAGGCGGCTCCTACGAGCAGTACTTC.

The chain links TRBV30 to TRBJ2-4; TRBD2 might be the D (5 bases). The V gene lost 5 bases and the J gene lost 0 bases, with 20 bases spanning the gap. This CDR3 is 17 amino acids long. Germline CDR1 and CDR2: GTSNPN and SVGIG (reference sequence). This CDR3 reads CAWRHLDFGVAKNIQYF. The CDR3 DNA follows: TGTGCCTGGCGGCATTTGGACTTTGGGGTAGCCAAAAACATTCAGTACTTC.

J is TRBJ2-7 and V is TRBV19; 9 bases map to TRBD1. The CDR3 extends over 15 amino acids. Germline CDR1 LNHDA, CDR2 SQIVND (reference sequence). Germline trimming cut 7 bases from V and 5 bases from J; bases unmatched to any gene: 12. The CDR3: CASTPRGTGYHEQYF. CDR3 nucleotide sequence: TGTGCCAGTACGCCTCGGGGGACAGGGTACCACGAGCAGTACTTC.

The CDR3 nucleotides are TGTGCCAGCAGTTTAGGAGGGGCTTCGAGGGAGCAGTACTTC. Its protein is CASSLGGASREQYF. The chain links TRBV28 to TRBJ2-7; perhaps TRBD2 as D (6 bases). CDR3 length equals 14 residues. Trimming shortened V by 2 bases and J by 7 bases, and 15 bases separated the two germline ends. Germline CDR1 and CDR2: MDHEN and SYDVKM.

The J gene is TRBJ1-1, the V gene TRBV6-1; D gene uncertain. This CDR3 has 13 residues. The ends were cut back, 7 bases at V and 11 bases at J, with 20 bases in the middle. Germline V gene sequence: CDR1 MNHNS, CDR2 SASEGT. The chain's CDR3 is CASTPTLFPFAFF. The CDR3 region has the DNA TGTGCCAGCACCCCGACTCTCTTTCCGTTTGCTTTCTTT.

The chain combines TRBV6-1 with TRBJ1-1; TRBD1 is a possible D gene (6 bases). The CDR3 has 16 residues. Germline values: CDR1 MNHNS, CDR2 SASEGT. V lost 1 base to trimming and J lost 3 bases, with 15 bases between them. In nucleotides, the CDR3 is TGTGCCAGCAGTGAAGGTAGGGGGGGGACGGACACTGAAGCTTTCTTT. Its protein is CASSEGRGGTDTEAFF.

The gene calls are TRBV11-3 and TRBJ1-1, with unresolved D. V shed 2 bases and J shed 4 bases, with 8 bases lying between them. Germline V gene sequence: CDR1 SGHNT, CDR2 YENEEA. The CDR3 has 13 residues. The CDR3 DNA reads as TGTGCCAGCAGCTTACGGGGTGCCACTGAAGCTTTCTTT. It specifies CASSLRGATEAFF. Drawing the rest from reference TRBV11-3 and TRBJ1-1, the complete variable domain is EAGVVQSPRYKIIEKKQPVAFWCNPISGHNTLYWYLQNLGQGPELLIRYENEEAVDDSQLPKDRFSAERLKGVDSTLKIQPAELGDSAVYLCASSLRGATEAFFGQGTRLTVV.

The rearrangement joins TRBV9 to TRBJ2-5; D is perhaps TRBD1 (5 bases). Per germline, CDR1 SGDLS and CDR2 YYNGEE. Trimming took off 0 bases at V and 7 bases at J, with 13 bases between the two ends. The CDR3 runs to 14 residues. This CDR3 reads CASSVDPDRGTQYF. CDR3 nucleotides: TGTGCCAGCAGCGTAGATCCCGACAGAGGGACCCAGTACTTC.

V gene TRBV27 combines with J gene TRBJ2-7, with 11 bases identical to TRBD1. Trimming cost V 5 bases and J 2 bases; bases outside gene matches: 5. CDR1 and CDR2 from the germline V gene are MNHEY and SMNVEV (reference sequence). This CDR3 has 15 amino acids. CDR3 nucleotides: TGTGCCAGCAGTCTCGGGACAGGGGGAGCCTACGAGCAGTACTTC. It specifies CASSLGTGGAYEQYF.

The chain carries TRBV11-3 and TRBJ2-1; the match to TRBD2 covers 10 bases. Germline assignment: CDR1 SGHNT and CDR2 YENEEA. This CDR3 spans 13 amino acids. The V gene end was trimmed by 3 bases and the J gene end by 8 bases; junction bases not matched to a gene: 1. As DNA, the CDR3 is TGTGCCAGCAGCTTCCTAGCGGGGGATGAGCAGTTCTTC. It yields the protein CASSFLAGDEQFF.

The J gene is TRBJ2-3, the V gene TRBV15; 15 nucleotides match TRBD2. Trimming took 1 base from V and 2 from J; bases not matched to a gene: 4. The CDR3 has 18 amino acids. CDR1 is LNHNV, CDR2 YYDKDF, per germline (reference sequence). CDR3 region: CATSRGGTSGGITDTQYF. CDR3 in DNA: TGTGCCACCAGCAGAGGCGGGACTAGCGGGGGGATCACAGATACGCAGTATTTT.

CDR3 nucleotides: TGTGCCAGCAGCGCTACAGGGGGAGGGGAGATTGAAAAACTGTTTTTT. Its protein is CASSATGGGEIEKLFF. The V call is TRBV9, the J call TRBJ1-4; 8 bases are shared with TRBD1. Germline loops: CDR1 SGDLS, CDR2 YYNGEE. CDR3 size: 16 residues. The ends lost 3 bases at V and 7 bases at J; junction bases unmatched: 11.

This clone was observed a single time. This rearrangement joins TRBV30 to TRBJ2-3, with a possible D match to TRBD1 (6 bases). The V gene lost 3 bases and the J gene lost 4 bases, with 23 bases spanning the gap. The CDR3 spans 17 residues. Germline loops: CDR1 GTSNPN, CDR2 SVGIG (reference sequence). This CDR3 is CAWSFLTGRGKSDTQYF. CDR3 bases: TGTGCCTGGAGCTTTTTAACAGGGAGAGGAAAGTCAGATACGCAGTATTTT. The variable domain in full, with the rest retrieved from reference TRBV30 and TRBJ2-3, is SQTIHQWPATLVQPVGSPLSLECTVEGTSNPNLYWYRQAAGRGLQLLFYSVGIGQISSEVPQNLSASRPQDRQFILSSKKLLLSDSGFYLCAWSFLTGRGKSDTQYFGPGTRLTVL.

The chain couples TRBV6-5 to TRBJ2-5, with D uncertain. The CDR3 extends over 15 amino acids. Germline V gives CDR1 MNHEY, CDR2 SVGAGI. V lost 2 bases and J 4 bases, leaving 14 bases between the germline ends. Written as DNA, the CDR3 is TGTGCCAGCAGTTACAAGAGTTCGAGATTAGAGACCCAGTACTTC. Its translation is CASSYKSSRLETQYF.

The gene calls are TRBV4-2 and TRBJ2-5; the match to TRBD1 covers 9 bases. The CDR3 is made up of 16 amino acids. V gave up 3 bases and J gave up 5 bases; unmatched junction bases: 10. Germline CDR1 and CDR2: LGHNA and YNFKEQ. CDR3 region: CASSQPYDRGGETQYF. The DNA of the CDR3 is TGTGCCAGCAGCCAGCCTTACGACAGGGGGGGGGAGACCCAGTACTTC.

The chain recombines TRBV30 with TRBJ1-2; weak D call: TRBD1 (5 bases). V dropped 0 bases and J dropped 8 bases, with 16 bases sitting between them. Germline CDR1 reads GTSNPN; CDR2 reads SVGIG (reference sequence). This CDR3 comprises 14 residues. The CDR3 DNA reads TGTGCCTGGAGTGTAGTTTGGAGGGGAGGAGGCTACACCTTC. This gives the protein CAWSVVWRGGGYTF.

Only one count was recorded for this clone. The gene calls are TRBV7-2 and TRBJ1-1; no clear D gene. The CDR3 runs to 16 residues. Trimming cost V 1 base and J 5 bases, with 17 bases left between them. Germline assignment: CDR1 SGHTA and CDR2 FQGNSA. The DNA of the CDR3 is TGTGCCAGCAGCTTAGGTTCTTCAGCGGTAAGGACTGAAGCTTTCTTT. It specifies CASSLGSSAVRTEAFF.

This chain links TRBV5-4 with TRBJ2-1; tentatively, D is TRBD2 (6 bases). Germline-derived CDR1 and CDR2 are SGHNT and YYREEE (reference sequence). The length of the CDR3 is 13 residues. V dropped 4 bases and J dropped 4 bases, with 9 bases sitting between them. CDR3 DNA: TGTGCCAGCAGCGACGGGACTTACAATGAGCAGTTCTTC. This encodes CASSDGTYNEQFF.

The gene calls are TRBV28 and TRBJ1-5, with D perhaps matching TRBD1 (5 bases). The CDR3 is made up of 16 amino acids. CDR1 and CDR2 (germline): MDHEN, SYDVKM. CDR3 protein: CASGPTRDLLNQPQHF. DNA for the CDR3: TGTGCTTCAGGACCGACCCGGGACTTACTCAATCAGCCCCAGCATTTT.

The chain couples TRBV7-9 to TRBJ2-1; the match to TRBD1 covers 9 bases. Trimming at V came to 5 bases and at J to 7 bases, leaving 12 bases not matched to a gene. The germline V gene encodes CDR1 SEHNR and CDR2 FQNEAQ (reference sequence). The CDR3 contains 16 residues. The CDR3 nucleotides read TGTGCCAGCAGCGCGCGGGACAGGGCAGAAGGAAATGAGCAGTTCTTC. It translates to CASSARDRAEGNEQFF.

V and J are TRBV4-1 and TRBJ2-1; TRBD1 matches 9 bases. CDR3 length: 15 residues. Trimming at V came to 4 bases and at J to 6 bases, leaving 7 bases not matched to a gene. Germline loops: CDR1 MGHRA, CDR2 YSYEKL. The CDR3 region is CASSREGTGLNEQFF. The DNA of the CDR3 is TGCGCCAGCAGCCGGGAGGGGACAGGGCTCAATGAGCAGTTCTTC.

The CDR3 protein is CASSFGPTPYNEQFF. The DNA for the CDR3 is TGTGCCAGCAGCTTTGGGCCAACCCCCTACAATGAGCAGTTCTTC. The chain has TRBV7-9 and TRBJ2-1; unclear D gene. V shed 3 bases and J shed 2 bases, with 11 bases lying between them. Germline V gene data show CDR1 as SEHNR and CDR2 as FQNEAQ (reference sequence). The CDR3 extends over 15 amino acids.

The rearrangement joins TRBV7-3 to TRBJ2-3, with D uncertain. Germline V lookup: CDR1 SGHTA, CDR2 FQGTGA. Trimming removed 3 bases at V and 4 bases at J, with 8 bases between. CDR3 length equals 13 residues. This CDR3 reads CASSFFPADTQYF. CDR3 DNA sequence: TGTGCCAGCAGCTTCTTCCCGGCAGATACGCAGTATTTT.